This T cell receptor (beta chain) was obtained from a study of shared clonotypes between healthy human individuals. For this clone: The antigen remains undetermined.

This table comes from immunoSEQ multiplex PCR, and its TCRdb copy is limited to in-frame clones, with some not included. The table shows fewer than 400,000 clones, with 74% occurring only once. The study, taken as a whole, reports: Non-shared clonotypes showed lower generation probabilities than clonotypes common to all four donors. Naive subsets typically showed greater estimated richness than memory subsets. In several donors, around 5% of naive CD4 clonotypes appeared in common.

Donors were healthy HIV-negative adults without recently reported acute infections or vaccinations. This CDR3 spans 14 amino acids. V lost 0 bases and J lost 4, with 9 bases in between. The germline gives CDR1 KGHSH, CDR2 LQKENI. The genes are TRBV18 and TRBJ2-5, with D unresolved. This sequence originates from a man aged 25-40 years in good health. Input material: memory CD4+ T cells sorted from blood. Subset given: CD45RA-negative fraction. CDR3 coding DNA: TGTGCCAGCTCACCACCGTGGGGTCGAGAGACCCAGTACTTC. This sequence encodes CASSPPWGRETQYF.